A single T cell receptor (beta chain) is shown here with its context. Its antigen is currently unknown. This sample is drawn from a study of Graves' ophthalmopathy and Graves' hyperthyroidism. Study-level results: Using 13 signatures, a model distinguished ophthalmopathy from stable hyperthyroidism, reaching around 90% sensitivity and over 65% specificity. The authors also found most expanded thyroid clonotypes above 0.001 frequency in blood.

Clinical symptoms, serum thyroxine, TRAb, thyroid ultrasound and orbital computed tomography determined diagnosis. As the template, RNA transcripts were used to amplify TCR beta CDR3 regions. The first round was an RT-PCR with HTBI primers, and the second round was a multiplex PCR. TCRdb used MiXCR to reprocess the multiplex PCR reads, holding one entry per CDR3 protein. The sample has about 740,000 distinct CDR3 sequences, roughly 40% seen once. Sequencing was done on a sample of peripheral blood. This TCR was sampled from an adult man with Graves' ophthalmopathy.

The CDR3 sequence is CASSLDTGGHEQYF. The CDR3 DNA follows: TGTGCCAGCAGTCTCGACACAGGGGGCCACGAGCAGTACTTC. This chain joins TRBV5-8 and TRBJ2-7, with TRBD1 matching over 9 bases. The CDR3 contains 14 residues. Germline CDR1 reads SGHTS; CDR2 reads YDEGEE. V gave up 5 bases and J gave up 5 bases; unmatched junction bases: 8. The full variable domain, rest sourced from reference TRBV5-8 and TRBJ2-7, is EAGVTQSPTHLIKTRGQQATLRCSPISGHTSVYWYQQALGLGLQFLLWYDEGEERNRGNFPPRFSGRQFPNYSSELNVNALELEDSALYLCASSLDTGGHEQYFGPGTRLTVT.